A selection of T cell receptor beta chains follows, all from one sample in a study of blood T cell repertoires in COVID-19. Profiled with immunoSEQ multiplex PCR; TCRdb holds only in-frame clones, not every one. The table shows fewer than 70,000 clones, with 60% to 85% occurring only once. Material for sequencing was peripheral blood. All receptors come from a human donor in a cohort sampled during active COVID-19. Both conserved end residues are part of each CDR3. D genes are given only for firm matches. Clone size is given for some rows only: seen once, a few or many times, or a class if the clone is expanded.

>14|few|TRBJ2-7|TRBV5-1|TRBD2
TGCGCCAGCAGCCACCCGGGACTAAACAACGAGCAGTACTTC
CASSHPGLNNEQYF
>15|-|TRBJ2-1|TRBV19|TRBD1
TGTGCCAGTAGTATAGACAGGGGGAACAACAATGAGCAGTTCTTC
CASSIDRGNNNEQFF
>17|many|TRBJ2-1|TRBV28|TRBD1
TGTGCCAGCAGTTTTCCGGGACAGGGGTTTTCCTACAATGAGCAGTTCTTC
CASSFPGQGFSYNEQFF
>12|-|TRBJ2-7|TRBV3-1/TRBV3-2|-
TGTGCCAGCAGCCGTCCAGGCTACGAGCAGTACTTC
CASSRPGYEQYF
>13|-|TRBJ2-3|TRBV12-3/TRBV12-4|-
TGTGCCAGCAGTTTAAGGGGTAGCGATACGCAGTATTTT
CASSLRGSDTQYF
>17|-|TRBJ2-7|TRBV21-1|-
TGTGCCAGCAGCAAGAGCCCCCGGGACAGCCATGTCTACGAGCAGTACTTC
CASSKSPRDSHVYEQYF
>14|-|TRBJ1-2|TRBV29-1|TRBD1
TGCAGCGCGGAAAACACAGGGGTGGGCTATGGCTACACCTTC
CSAENTGVGYGYTF
>15|-|TRBJ1-1|TRBV6-5|-
TGTGCCAGCAGGGGGGACTGGCAAATGAACACTGAAGCTTTCTTT
CASRGDWQMNTEAFF
>19|-|TRBJ2-7|TRBV27|TRBD2
TGTGCCAGCAGGCCCCCCGACAGGGGACTAGCGGGAGATACCTACGAGCAGTACTTC
CASRPPDRGLAGDTYEQYF
>15|-|TRBJ1-5|TRBV19|-
TGTGCCAGTAACGTCCGGGGGGATAGCAATCAGCCCCAGCATTTT
CASNVRGDSNQPQHF
>18|-|TRBJ2-7|TRBV7-2|TRBD2
TGTGCCAGCAGCCCGGCGCGACTAGCGGGAGTGGGCCGCTACGAGCAGTACTTC
CASSPARLAGVGRYEQYF
>16|-|TRBJ1-4|TRBV6-2/TRBV6-3|-
TGTGCCAGCAGTTACTCGAGGCGGGGGGTCGATGAAAAACTGTTTTTT
CASSYSRRGVDEKLFF
>9|-|TRBJ1-2|TRBV21-1|-
TGTGCCATACAGGGAGGCTACACCTTC
CAIQGGYTF
>16|once|TRBJ2-3|TRBV6-2/TRBV6-3|TRBD1
TGTGCCAGCAGTTACCTCACAGGGGTTTGGACAGATACGCAGTATTTT
CASSYLTGVWTDTQYF
>19|-|TRBJ2-6|TRBV5-5|-
TGTGCCAGCAGCATATCCGGGACTTTCGTCCGCTCTGGGGCCAACGTCCTGACTTTC
CASSISGTFVRSGANVLTF
>18|-|TRBJ2-7|TRBV11-3|-
TGTGCCAGCAGCTTAGATGAACAGGGTGGGGAATTCGTCTACGAGCAGTACTTC
CASSLDEQGGEFVYEQYF
>13|-|TRBJ1-4|TRBV29-1|-
TGCAGCGCTGAATCACAGGGTAATGAAAAACTGTTTTTT
CSAESQGNEKLFF
>13|-|TRBJ1-1|TRBV7-2|-
TGTGCCAGCAGCGGACAGACGAACACTGAAGCTTTCTTT
CASSGQTNTEAFF
>15|-|TRBJ1-1|TRBV28|TRBD1
TGTGCCAGCAGCGAGGACAGGGCTGCGAACACTGAAGCTTTCTTT
CASSEDRAANTEAFF
>12|-|TRBJ1-3|TRBV30|-
TGTGCCTGGAGAAGGGGGGGAAACACCATATATTTT
CAWRRGGNTIYF
>16|-|TRBJ1-6|TRBV3-1/TRBV3-2|-
TGTGCCAGCAGCCAAAACCAGGGGTCCTATAATTCACCCCTCCACTTT
CASSQNQGSYNSPLHF
>15|-|TRBJ1-2|TRBV19|TRBD1
TGTGCCAGTACCCTCCGGGACAGTTCAGACTATGGCTACACCTTC
CASTLRDSSDYGYTF
>16|-|TRBJ1-4|TRBV2|TRBD1
TGTGCCAGCAGGCATATCTCGGGGACAGAGAATGAAAAACTGTTTTTT
CASRHISGTENEKLFF
>15|-|TRBJ1-6|TRBV5-1|TRBD1
TGCGCCAGCAGCCGGACAGGGGCCCTCGAATCACCCCTCCACTTT
CASSRTGALESPLHF
>14|-|TRBJ2-7|TRBV7-9|-
TGTGCCAGCAGCCAGATGGCAGGGTCTAGCGAGCAGTACTTC
CASSQMAGSSEQYF
>13|-|TRBJ1-5|TRBV19|TRBD1
TGTGCCAGCTCCTCAGGGGGAAGGCAGCCCCAGCATTTT
CASSSGGRQPQHF
>16|-|TRBJ1-2|TRBV4-1|-
TGCGCCAGCAGCCAAGCCTGGAGCGGGATGAACTATGGCTACACCTTC
CASSQAWSGMNYGYTF
>13|-|TRBJ1-6|TRBV29-1|TRBD1
TGCAGCGTAAGACAGGGGGTAGGTTCACCCCTCCACTTT
CSVRQGVGSPLHF
>13|-|TRBJ1-2|TRBV5-6|-
TGTGCCAGCAGCCGAGACAGATTCTATGGCTACACCTTC
CASSRDRFYGYTF
>15|-|TRBJ2-3|TRBV6-4|TRBD2
TGTGCCAGCAGTGACGGGAGGGCTAGCACAGATACGCAGTATTTT
CASSDGRASTDTQYF